This T cell receptor (beta chain) appears in the sequencing data of a study of cytomegalovirus exposure and HLA in healthy donors. Study-wide results and caveats: In a later analysis, compared with equally common non-associated chains, HLA-associated beta chains were more expanded. Indistinguishable V segments such as TRBV6-2 and TRBV6-3 were excluded.

Both 60 Vbeta primers and 13 Jbeta primers went into the PCR. This table comes from immunoSEQ multiplex PCR, and its TCRdb copy is limited to in-frame clones, with some not included. The sample lists about 150,000 clones; about 10% were seen once. Germline CDR1 reads MNHEY; CDR2 reads SVGAGI. The CDR3 sequence is 15 residues long. Trimming cost V 6 bases and J 5 bases; bases outside gene matches: 12. Comment on this clone: The antigen remains undetermined.

This rearrangement joins TRBV6-5 to TRBJ2-7; 8 bases match TRBD1. Material for sequencing was PBMCs. The sequence came from a woman aged 40 to 50 in good health and CMV-seropositive. CDR3 loop: CASSPTGTGWDEQYF. The CDR3, as DNA: TGTGCCAGCAGCCCTACCGGGACAGGATGGGACGAGCAGTACTTC.